These 32 T cell receptor beta chains came from one sample sequenced in a study of blood T cell repertoires in COVID-19. The assay was immunoSEQ multiplex PCR, and TCRdb's table has in-frame clones only and misses some. The sample holds roughly 150,000 clones, around four fifths seen once. Sequencing was carried out using PBMCs or T cells enriched from blood (not recorded which). The receptors were sampled from a woman aged 40 to 55 who had recovered from COVID-19.

The chain joins TRBV4-1 to TRBJ2-3, with D unresolved. Trimming stripped 5 bases from V and 6 bases from J, with 6 bases between. The CDR3 is 11 residues long. Germline assignment: CDR1 MGHRA and CDR2 YSYEKL. The CDR3 region is CASSSGDTQYF. Here the CDR3 DNA reads TGCGCCAGCAGCTCCGGGGATACGCAGTATTTT.

V gene TRBV18 combines with J gene TRBJ1-2, with TRBD1 identical over 8 bases. The CDR3 totals 15 residues. The J segment lost 4 bases and the V segment lost 2 bases, leaving 6 bases of the junction unmatched. CDR1 and CDR2 from the germline V gene are KGHSH and LQKENI. Written as DNA, the CDR3 is TGTGCCAGCTCACCAGAGGGAACAGGGGGCTATGGCTACACCTTC. Amino acids: CASSPEGTGGYGYTF.

The chain has TRBV3-1 (or the pseudogene TRBV3-2) and TRBJ1-1, with TRBD1 matching over 10 bases. With 4 bases clipped from V and 4 bases from J, the junction kept 9 bases outside the gene matches. Germline values: CDR1 LGHDT, CDR2 YNNKEL (reference sequence). The CDR3 has 16 residues. This chain's CDR3 is CASSPGTGVGFTEAFF. DNA for the CDR3: TGTGCCAGCAGCCCCGGGACAGGGGTAGGGTTCACTGAAGCTTTCTTT.

This chain joins TRBV12-1 and TRBJ2-4; the table's D call TRBD2 went unverified against the DNA. TRBV12-1 has pseudogene status. The CDR3 is 19 amino acids. CDR3 DNA: TGTGCCAGCAGCTTCGCCCGCGGACTAGCGGGAGGCAACAAAAACATTCAGTACTTC. Protein: CASSFARGLAGGNKNIQYF.

This clone was seen only a few times. The chain uses TRBV3-1 (or the pseudogene TRBV3-2) and TRBJ1-3; perhaps TRBD1 as D (6 bases). V was clipped by 2 bases and J by 0 bases, with 8 bases between them. This CDR3 spans 15 amino acids. The germline CDR1 and CDR2 sequences are LGHDT and YNNKEL (reference sequence). CDR3: CASSQTDSSGNTIYF. As DNA, the CDR3 is TGTGCCAGCAGCCAAACGGACAGCTCTGGAAACACCATATATTTT.

The V gene is TRBV30, the J gene TRBJ2-5, with 7 bases that match TRBD2. The junction had 9 bases not matched to a gene; V was cut back by 5 bases and J by 9 bases. The CDR3 is made up of 12 amino acids. Germline V CDR1 and CDR2: GTSNPN, SVGIG (reference sequence). CDR3 in DNA: TGTGCCTGGGAGAAGCGCCGGGGGGCCCAGTACTTC. It specifies CAWEKRRGAQYF. Using reference TRBV30 and TRBJ2-5 for the parts outside the CDR3, the full variable domain is SQTIHQWPATLVQPVGSPLSLECTVEGTSNPNLYWYRQAAGRGLQLLFYSVGIGQISSEVPQNLSASRPQDRQFILSSKKLLLSDSGFYLCAWEKRRGAQYFGPGTRLLVL.

The CDR3 protein is CASTQTGSYEQYF. In DNA form, the CDR3 reads TGTGCCAGCACCCAGACAGGGTCCTACGAGCAGTACTTC. The chain has TRBV6-5 and TRBJ2-7; 7 positions match TRBD1. The CDR3 runs 13 residues. Germline V gene data show CDR1 as MNHEY and CDR2 as SVGAGI. The V and J ends lost 7 bases and 1 base, in that order; junction bases with no gene match: 4.

The J gene is TRBJ1-1, the V gene TRBV19; D ambiguous. Germline loops: CDR1 LNHDA, CDR2 SQIVND (reference sequence). CDR3 length: 14 amino acids. V was cut by 0 bases and J by 4 bases, with 9 bases left in between. CDR3: CASSIDYEPTEAFF. In DNA, the CDR3 is TGTGCCAGTAGTATAGATTACGAGCCCACTGAAGCTTTCTTT.

This clone came up once. The chain recombines TRBV25-1 with TRBJ1-2; 10 positions match TRBD1. Germline CDR1 is MGHDK and CDR2 is SYGVNS. V lost 4 bases and J lost 0; bases outside the gene matches: 2. The CDR3 contains 15 residues. CDR3: CASSAGTGANYGYTF. In DNA, the CDR3 is TGTGCCAGCAGTGCCGGGACAGGGGCTAACTATGGCTACACCTTC.

The chain combines TRBV13 with TRBJ2-7, with 9 bases matching TRBD1. CDR1 is PRHDT, CDR2 FYEKMQ, per germline (reference sequence). The junction had 4 bases not matched to a gene; V was cut back by 5 bases and J by 2 bases. The CDR3 consists of 14 residues. Here the CDR3 reads CASSPGQGPYEQYF. The CDR3 DNA is TGTGCCAGCAGCCCCGGACAGGGGCCCTACGAGCAGTACTTC.

This clone has only one observation. This rearrangement joins TRBV5-1 to TRBJ2-1; D perhaps matches TRBD1 (6 bases). The V gene lost 0 bases and the J gene lost 0 bases, with 25 bases spanning the gap. The germline gives CDR1 SGHRS, CDR2 YFSETQ. This CDR3 spans 21 amino acids. CDR3 in DNA: TGCGCCAGCAGCTTGGTCCTACAGGGAATGGCGACCGTTAGCTCCTACAATGAGCAGTTCTTC. Protein sequence: CASSLVLQGMATVSSYNEQFF. Combining the CDR3 with reference TRBV5-1 and TRBJ2-1 gives the whole variable domain KAGVTQTPRYLIKTRGQQVTLSCSPISGHRSVSWYQQTPGQGLQFLFEYFSETQRNKGNFPGRFSGRQFSNSRSEMNVSTLELGDSALYLCASSLVLQGMATVSSYNEQFFGPGTRLTVL.

The chain has TRBV10-3 and TRBJ2-5; 7 positions agree with TRBD1. The CDR3 totals 14 residues. With V trimmed by 3 bases and J by 5 bases, 6 bases remained unmatched. From germline, CDR1 is ENHRY and CDR2 SYGVKD. The CDR3 region is CAISEQGQKETQYF. The CDR3 DNA is TGTGCCATCAGTGAACAGGGGCAGAAGGAGACCCAGTACTTC.

V is TRBV10-3 and J is TRBJ2-5, with D possibly matching TRBD2 (5 bases). Germline V gene sequence: CDR1 ENHRY, CDR2 SYGVKD. With 3 bases removed from V and 3 bases from J, the gap between germline ends came to 5 bases. This CDR3 has 12 residues. In nucleotides, the CDR3 is TGTGCCATCAGTGAAGCGGAAGAGACCCAGTACTTC. Translating gives CAISEAEETQYF.

The rearrangement links TRBV13 to TRBJ2-1; 8 bases line up with TRBD1. The germline V gene has CDR1 PRHDT and CDR2 FYEKMQ (reference sequence). This CDR3 spans 15 amino acids. V trimming: 2 bases; J trimming: 4 bases; junction bases outside the gene matches: 4. The CDR3 DNA reads TGTGCCAGCAGCTTAACGCAGGGGGCTTACAATGAGCAGTTCTTC. It is translated as CASSLTQGAYNEQFF.

The chain is built from TRBV5-1 and TRBJ1-2, with TRBD1 matching 11 bases. J gave up 2 bases and V 4 bases, and 10 bases lay outside the gene matches. From germline, CDR1 is SGHRS and CDR2 YFSETQ. This CDR3 is 17 amino acids long. CDR3 protein: CASSTRTGGDLNYGYTF. The CDR3 DNA reads as TGCGCCAGCAGCACCAGGACAGGGGGCGATTTAAACTATGGCTACACCTTC.

This rearrangement joins TRBV5-1 to TRBJ1-2, with TRBD1 identical over 7 bases. This CDR3 has 14 residues. V dropped 0 bases and J dropped 2; count of bases not matched to a gene: 1. CDR1 and CDR2 (germline): SGHRS, YFSETQ. This chain's CDR3 is CASSLVDRNYGYTF. The DNA of the CDR3 is TGCGCCAGCAGCTTGGTGGACAGGAACTATGGCTACACCTTC.

This clone has more than one count but fewer than ten. For the CDR3, the DNA is TGTGCCAGCAGCTTAGGATCCCCTAGCGGGAGTTACGAGCAGTACTTC. Protein sequence: CASSLGSPSGSYEQYF. The chain recombines TRBV11-2 with TRBJ2-7; 10 bases line up with TRBD2. After removal of 1 base from V and 4 bases from J, the junction contained 7 bases not matched to a gene. The CDR3 totals 16 residues. Germline CDR1 and CDR2: SGHAT and FQNNGV.

This clone was found a few times. J is TRBJ1-6 and V is TRBV11-2; D is possibly TRBD1 (5 bases). Per germline, CDR1 SGHAT and CDR2 FQNNGV. This CDR3 spans 15 amino acids. V was pared by 3 bases and J by 7 bases, with 13 bases between. The CDR3 DNA is TGTGCCAGCAGCTTTTCCCCAGGGATGAATTCACCCCTCCACTTT. Translation gives CASSFSPGMNSPLHF.

This chain uses TRBV29-1 with TRBJ2-3; D might be TRBD2 (5 bases). Per the germline V gene, CDR1 is SQVTM and CDR2 is ANQGSEA. CDR3 length equals 13 residues. Trimming took off 8 bases at V and 6 bases at J, with 18 bases between the two ends. This CDR3 is CSIPLGVLDTQYF. As DNA, the CDR3 is TGCAGCATTCCTCTGGGAGTTCTGGATACGCAGTATTTT.

V gene TRBV19 combines with J gene TRBJ2-1; the match to TRBD1 covers 8 bases. The CDR3 has 15 amino acids. J was trimmed by 0 bases and V by 6 bases; bases with no gene match: 4. The V gene's germline CDR1 is LNHDA and CDR2 SQIVND (reference sequence). CDR3 sequence: CASSRQGSSYNEQFF. CDR3 nucleotide sequence: TGTGCCAGTAGCCGACAGGGGAGCTCCTACAATGAGCAGTTCTTC.

The CDR3 DNA follows: TGTGCCAGCAGTTACACCGGGACAGGTCAAAATGGCTACACCTTC. Its protein product is CASSYTGTGQNGYTF. The rearrangement links TRBV6-5 to TRBJ1-2, with TRBD1 matching over 8 bases. The CDR3 covers 15 residues. V lost 2 bases, J lost 6 bases, and 8 bases stayed unmatched. Germline loops: CDR1 MNHEY, CDR2 SVGAGI.

The chain uses TRBV29-1 and TRBJ1-2; maybe TRBD1 (6 bases). This CDR3 spans 14 amino acids. Trimming removed 4 bases at V and 3 bases at J, with 15 bases between. The germline V gene has CDR1 SQVTM and CDR2 ANQGSEA. The CDR3 region has the DNA TGCAGCGTTGTGGGAGCCGGGACATACTATGGCTACACCTTC. It specifies CSVVGAGTYYGYTF.

The V call is TRBV29-1, the J call TRBJ2-7; 8 nucleotides align to TRBD1. The CDR3 loop spans 14 amino acids. V shed 1 base, J shed 3 bases, and the junction held 5 bases outside the gene matches. The germline gives CDR1 SQVTM, CDR2 ANQGSEA. The DNA of the CDR3 is TGCAGCGTTGAAGTCGGGACAGGCGGCTACGAGCAGTACTTC. Residues: CSVEVGTGGYEQYF.

This clone has just one count. This rearrangement joins TRBV4-2 to TRBJ2-3; D might be TRBD1 (6 bases). Germline V gene sequence: CDR1 LGHNA, CDR2 YNFKEQ. The V end lost 0 bases, the J end lost 5 bases, and 12 bases lay between the germline ends. The CDR3 is 15 residues long. As DNA, the CDR3 is TGTGCCAGCAGCCAAGACAGGGGTGGCAAAGATACGCAGTATTTT. It codes for CASSQDRGGKDTQYF.

This clone came up once. The chain uses TRBV21-1 and TRBJ1-1. TRBV21-1 is described as a pseudogene. This CDR3 has 14 amino acids. CDR3 nucleotides: TGTGCCGGACTATCAACGAGGGGAATCACTGAAGCTTTCTTT. This encodes CAGLSTRGITEAFF.

This clone came up a few times. The V call is TRBV7-3, the J call TRBJ2-3, with 12 positions matching TRBD2. This CDR3 region has 16 residues. From germline, CDR1 is SGHTA and CDR2 FQGTGA. J gave up 3 bases and V 5 bases, and 6 bases lay outside the gene matches. The CDR3 protein is CASSQGTSGGTDTQYF. The CDR3 DNA follows: TGTGCCAGCAGCCAAGGCACTAGCGGGGGGACAGATACGCAGTATTTT.

This chain connects TRBV5-1 to TRBJ2-5; 8 nucleotides agree with TRBD1. The CDR3 sequence is 15 residues long. CDR1 SGHRS and CDR2 YFSETQ come from the germline V gene. Trimming cost V 4 bases and J 4 bases; bases outside gene matches: 9. CDR3: CASSGVGQGRETQYF. CDR3 sequence (DNA): TGCGCCAGCAGCGGTGTCGGACAGGGTAGAGAGACCCAGTACTTC.

This chain connects TRBV27 to TRBJ1-5; the match to TRBD1 covers 10 bases. From germline, CDR1 is MNHEY and CDR2 SMNVEV (reference sequence). The V gene end was trimmed by 0 bases and the J gene end by 7 bases; junction bases not matched to a gene: 3. The CDR3 is made up of 15 amino acids. As DNA, the CDR3 is TGTGCCAGCAGTTTATCGGGACAGGGGAGCCAGCCCCAGCATTTT. Translating gives CASSLSGQGSQPQHF.

V and J are TRBV21-1 and TRBJ1-6; TRBD1, the D gene given by the table, was not confirmed from the DNA. TRBV21-1 is listed as a pseudogene. The CDR3 is 17 residues long. The CDR3 reads CASSKLTGKGLDSPLHF. In DNA form, the CDR3 reads TGTGCCAGCAGCAAGCTCACAGGAAAGGGGCTAGATTCACCCCTCCACTTT.

The chain uses TRBV4-2 and TRBJ1-6; 9 bases agree with TRBD1. Losses at the gene ends were 1 base for V and 9 bases for J; bases not matched to a gene: 4. The V gene's germline CDR1 is LGHNA and CDR2 YNFKEQ. The CDR3 spans 15 residues. CDR3 amino acids: CASSQVPGQGSPLHF. In DNA form, the CDR3 reads TGTGCCAGCAGCCAAGTCCCGGGACAGGGTTCACCCCTCCACTTT.

Note on this clone: Other DNA sequences in the same sample also yield this CDR3. The rearrangement links TRBV7-9 to TRBJ2-7; D is perhaps TRBD1 (6 bases). Germline V gene sequence: CDR1 SEHNR, CDR2 FQNEAQ (reference sequence). Trimming pared 0 bases from V and 6 bases from J, leaving 6 bases between. This CDR3 spans 12 amino acids. The CDR3 loop reads CASSLAGGEQYF. The CDR3 region has the DNA TGTGCCAGCAGCTTAGCAGGGGGCGAGCAGTACTTC.

The chain carries TRBV19 and TRBJ2-3; D possibly corresponds to TRBD1 (6 bases). CDR1 and CDR2 from the germline V gene are LNHDA and SQIVND (reference sequence). The CDR3 has 14 residues. Between the trimmed V and J ends, which lost 5 bases and 2 bases, there was a span of 11 bases. The CDR3 loop reads CASSAYRDTDTQYF. The DNA for the CDR3 is TGTGCCAGTAGTGCATACAGGGACACAGATACGCAGTATTTT.